The 26 T cell receptor beta chains below all came from one sample that was sequenced in a study of cytomegalovirus exposure and HLA in healthy donors. In the PCR, 60 Vbeta and 13 Jbeta primers were used. Only in-frame clones appear in the TCRdb table, and some are missing; sequencing was by immunoSEQ multiplex PCR. The repertoire includes some 110,000 clones, 79% of them detected once, and 2.5% to 3.5% sits in the top ten. Sequencing was performed on PBMCs. All receptors come from a woman aged 18-29 years in good health and CMV-seropositive.

V gene TRBV7-9 combines with J gene TRBJ2-3; 8 bases line up with TRBD1. The CDR3 totals 14 residues. The trim removed 5 bases at V and 1 base at J, leaving 2 bases unmatched. The germline gives CDR1 SEHNR, CDR2 FQNEAQ (reference sequence). In nucleotides, the CDR3 is TGTGCCAGCAGCGGACAGGGTGGCACAGATACGCAGTATTTT. Translating gives CASSGQGGTDTQYF.

The rearrangement uses TRBV27 and TRBJ1-1, with D possibly TRBD1 on 5 matching bases. CDR1 and CDR2 from the germline V gene are MNHEY and SMNVEV (reference sequence). The V end was cut by 5 bases, the J end by 0 bases, with 10 bases between. The CDR3 is 14 residues long. The CDR3 loop reads CASSAPGLNTEAFF. In DNA, the CDR3 is TGTGCCAGCAGTGCGCCAGGGCTGAACACTGAAGCTTTCTTT.

V is TRBV19 and J is TRBJ1-5; TRBD1 might be the D (5 bases). The CDR3 runs to 14 residues. The germline V and J ends were trimmed by 5 bases and 4 bases, with 12 bases remaining between them. Per the germline V gene, CDR1 is LNHDA and CDR2 is SQIVND (reference sequence). Here the CDR3 DNA reads TGTGCCAGTAGTGGTCCAGGGTTAAATCAGCCCCAGCATTTT. As protein: CASSGPGLNQPQHF. Complete variable domain (other parts from reference TRBV19 and TRBJ1-5): DGGITQSPKYLFRKEGQNVTLSCEQNLNHDAMYWYRQDPGQGLRLIYYSQIVNDFQKGDIAEGYSVSREKKESFPLTVTSAQKNPTAFYLCASSGPGLNQPQHFGDGTRLSIL.

The V call is TRBV30, the J call TRBJ1-1; 8 nucleotides agree with TRBD1. Looked up from germline, CDR1 is GTSNPN and CDR2 is SVGIG (reference sequence). The V segment lost 4 bases and the J segment 5 bases; nucleotides outside the gene matches: 9. This CDR3 comprises 14 residues. The CDR3 region is CAWIFRGLWTEAFF. The CDR3 DNA is TGTGCCTGGATTTTCAGGGGGCTTTGGACTGAAGCTTTCTTT.

This chain joins TRBV28 and TRBJ1-1; D possibly corresponds to TRBD1 (5 bases). The V gene's germline CDR1 is MDHEN and CDR2 SYDVKM. The V gene lost 9 bases and the J gene lost 8 bases, with 10 bases spanning the gap. CDR3 length equals 10 residues. The CDR3 spells CARTGGEAFF. The CDR3 region has the DNA TGTGCCAGGACCGGGGGGGAAGCTTTCTTT.

The rearrangement uses TRBV4-1 and TRBJ1-5; possibly TRBD1 for D (6 bases). This CDR3 comprises 14 residues. The germline V gene has CDR1 MGHRA and CDR2 YSYEKL. V lost 1 base, J lost 9 bases, and 13 bases lay in between. The CDR3 DNA reads as TGCGCCAGCAGCCAAGGGCAGTGGGGGCGGCCCCAGCATTTT. It is translated as CASSQGQWGRPQHF.

The chain links TRBV7-6 to TRBJ1-1; 8 positions match TRBD1. Trimming removed 4 bases from V and 5 bases from J; junction bases left unmatched: 3. This CDR3 is 13 amino acids long. CDR1 SGHVS and CDR2 FNYEAQ come from the germline V gene. CDR3 residues: CASSYGDRTEAFF. CDR3 nucleotide sequence: TGTGCCAGCAGCTACGGGGACAGGACTGAAGCTTTCTTT.

The CDR3 loop is CASSPGDQPQHF. Here the CDR3 DNA reads TGTGCCAGCAGCCCGGGGGATCAGCCCCAGCATTTT. The V and J genes are TRBV7-9 and TRBJ1-5, with D maybe TRBD1 (5 bases). In germline, CDR1 is SEHNR, CDR2 FQNEAQ (reference sequence). V dropped 5 bases and J dropped 5 bases, with 7 bases sitting between them. This CDR3 contains 12 residues.

J is TRBJ2-1 and V is TRBV13; TRBD2 aligns across 8 bases. The V gene's germline CDR1 is PRHDT and CDR2 FYEKMQ (reference sequence). CDR3 length: 18 amino acids. V shed 2 bases and J 4 bases; nucleotides not matched to a gene: 13. In nucleotides, the CDR3 is TGTGCCAGCAGCTTAAAACTAGCGGCCGTTCCCCCATACAATGAGCAGTTCTTC. Translated: CASSLKLAAVPPYNEQFF.

The chain joins TRBV19 to TRBJ2-3, with 8 bases aligning to TRBD1. This CDR3 spans 15 amino acids. Germline V gene sequence: CDR1 LNHDA, CDR2 SQIVND (reference sequence). Trimming took 5 bases from V and 6 from J; bases not matched to a gene: 10. This chain's CDR3 is CASSPRGQAPDTQYF. As DNA, the CDR3 is TGTGCCAGTAGTCCAAGGGGACAGGCGCCGGATACGCAGTATTTT.

The V gene is TRBV10-2, the J gene TRBJ2-5; 7 nucleotides match TRBD1. CDR3 length: 12 amino acids. Germline loops: CDR1 WSHSY, CDR2 SAAADI. V gave up 8 bases and J gave up 3 bases; unmatched junction bases: 3. This chain's CDR3 is CASRDRKETQYF. Written as DNA, the CDR3 is TGCGCCAGCCGGGACAGAAAAGAGACCCAGTACTTC.

This chain links TRBV18 with TRBJ2-2, with D tentatively TRBD1 (5 bases). The V gene lost 6 bases and the J gene lost 2 bases, with 10 bases spanning the gap. Germline loops: CDR1 KGHSH, CDR2 LQKENI. The CDR3 extends over 14 amino acids. This CDR3 is CASSNRRNTGELFF. The CDR3 bases are TGTGCCAGCTCTAACAGGCGAAACACCGGGGAGCTGTTTTTT.

The V gene is TRBV10-3, the J gene TRBJ2-7; 7 bases are a match to TRBD1. Germline assignment: CDR1 ENHRY and CDR2 SYGVKD. The CDR3 is made up of 11 amino acids. The V gene end was trimmed by 5 bases and the J gene end by 9 bases; junction bases not matched to a gene: 4. Written as DNA, the CDR3 is TGTGCCATCAGTCCGACAGGGAGGCAGTACTTC. Its protein product is CAISPTGRQYF.

The chain is built from TRBV7-8 and TRBJ1-1, with D unresolved. This CDR3 is built from 14 residues. Trimming removed 0 bases from V and 5 bases from J, with 10 bases in between. Germline CDR1 SGHVS, CDR2 FQNEAQ. The CDR3 DNA reads as TGTGCCAGCAGCTTAGCACCGAGATCGACTGAAGCTTTCTTT. Encoded protein: CASSLAPRSTEAFF.

This chain links TRBV7-8 with TRBJ2-1, with D maybe TRBD2 (7 bases). The length of the CDR3 is 13 residues. Germline lookup yields CDR1 SGHVS and CDR2 FQNEAQ. With 1 base removed from V and 16 bases from J, the gap between germline ends came to 17 bases. For the CDR3, the DNA is TGTGCCAGCAGCTTAGGGCGGGAGAGGGGGTATTTCTTC. This gives the protein CASSLGRERGYFF.

This chain uses TRBV6-1 with TRBJ2-5; 9 bases match TRBD1. J gave up 5 bases and V 6 bases, and 4 bases lay outside the gene matches. Germline loops: CDR1 MNHNS, CDR2 SASEGT. This CDR3 has 13 residues. CDR3 bases: TGTGCCAGCAGACAGGGGGCCCGGGAGACCCAGTACTTC. Translated: CASRQGARETQYF.

This sequence joins TRBV27 and TRBJ2-1, with D hard to call. Trimming shortened V by 3 bases and J by 5 bases, and 8 bases separated the two germline ends. Germline V lookup: CDR1 MNHEY, CDR2 SMNVEV (reference sequence). CDR3 length equals 13 residues. The CDR3 nucleotides read TGTGCCAGCAGTTTTAGTGGTGACAATGAGCAGTTCTTC. Protein sequence: CASSFSGDNEQFF.

The table lists this clone with a few counts. V usage is TRBV6-1 and J usage is TRBJ1-3; D gene unclear. The CDR3 consists of 13 residues. The germline V and J ends were trimmed by 6 bases and 0 bases, with 6 bases remaining between them. Germline V gene sequence: CDR1 MNHNS, CDR2 SASEGT. The CDR3 bases are TGTGCCAGCAGGCAGTACTCTGGAAACACCATATATTTT. Protein: CASRQYSGNTIYF.

V gene TRBV6-1 combines with J gene TRBJ1-2; no reliable D call. V gave up 5 bases and J gave up 2 bases, with 9 bases separating them. The CDR3 covers 13 residues. The germline V gene encodes CDR1 MNHNS and CDR2 SASEGT. The CDR3 nucleotides read TGTGCCAGCAGTAAGGAGTGGAACTATGGCTACACCTTC. This translates into CASSKEWNYGYTF.

V is TRBV5-4 and J is TRBJ2-7; D uncertain. V was pared by 5 bases and J by 6 bases, with 15 bases between. The CDR3 runs 13 residues. Germline V lookup: CDR1 SGHNT, CDR2 YYREEE (reference sequence). The CDR3 region has the DNA TGTGCCAGCAGTGCCCGACTTCTCTCCGAGCAGTACTTC. Residues: CASSARLLSEQYF.

The chain's CDR3 is CASSGSGQAPYGYTF. The DNA for the CDR3 is TGTGCCAGCAGCGGTTCCGGCCAGGCCCCCTATGGCTACACCTTC. The chain joins TRBV5-6 to TRBJ1-2; the D is unclear. This CDR3 contains 15 residues. Trimming pared 4 bases from V and 4 bases from J, leaving 17 bases between. CDR1 and CDR2 from the germline V gene are SGHDT and YYEEEE.

CDR3 region: CASSLIGREGAFF. Written as DNA, the CDR3 is TGTGCCAGCAGTTTGATCGGGAGGGAGGGTGCTTTCTTT. This rearrangement joins TRBV28 to TRBJ1-1; D is unclear. The CDR3 extends over 13 amino acids. CDR1 is MDHEN and CDR2 is SYDVKM in the germline V gene. V lost 3 bases to trimming and J lost 11 bases, with 16 bases between them.

The chain links TRBV19 to TRBJ2-7; D may be TRBD2 (6 bases). The CDR3 contains 15 residues. V lost 4 bases and J 3 bases, leaving 16 bases between the germline ends. Germline V gene lookup returns CDR1 LNHDA and CDR2 SQIVND (reference sequence). The chain's CDR3 is CASSRAATSLYEQYF. CDR3 DNA sequence: TGTGCCAGTAGTAGAGCCGCGACTAGTCTCTACGAGCAGTACTTC. The full variable domain, completed using reference TRBV19 and TRBJ2-7, is DGGITQSPKYLFRKEGQNVTLSCEQNLNHDAMYWYRQDPGQGLRLIYYSQIVNDFQKGDIAEGYSVSREKKESFPLTVTSAQKNPTAFYLCASSRAATSLYEQYFGPGTRLTVT.

The chain couples TRBV6-1 to TRBJ2-3; a possible D gene is TRBD2 (5 bases). Per germline, CDR1 MNHNS and CDR2 SASEGT. V shed 2 bases and J shed 0 bases, with 18 bases lying between them. The CDR3 is made up of 18 amino acids. The CDR3 loop is CASSESLYLAGSTDTQYF. For the CDR3, the DNA is TGTGCCAGCAGTGAAAGCTTGTATTTGGCGGGCAGCACAGATACGCAGTATTTT.

The chain couples TRBV4-1 to TRBJ1-1, with 9 bases identical to TRBD1. This CDR3 is 13 amino acids long. CDR1 and CDR2 (germline): MGHRA, YSYEKL. Germline trimming cut 10 bases from V and 1 base from J; bases unmatched to any gene: 4. CDR3 residues: CAIGQGTNTEAFF. The CDR3 DNA reads TGCGCCATTGGACAGGGGACGAACACTGAAGCTTTCTTT.

CDR3 loop: CASSQEVGLAGTEQFF. CDR3 sequence (DNA): TGTGCCAGCAGCCAAGAGGTAGGACTAGCGGGAACTGAGCAGTTCTTC. V gene TRBV4-2 combines with J gene TRBJ2-1, with 12 bases identical to TRBD2. The CDR3 runs 16 residues. V shed 0 bases, J shed 9 bases, and the junction held 6 bases outside the gene matches. Germline lookup yields CDR1 LGHNA and CDR2 YNFKEQ.